This T cell receptor beta chain was sequenced for a study of T-cell reconstitution after alpha-beta-depleted transplantation in children. This CDR3 contains 11 residues. Germline CDR1 SGHRS, CDR2 YFSETQ. This clonotype was recorded at least ten times. The junction differs from germline at one of its ends, possibly a read error. A library of TCRbeta sequences, prepared with unique molecular identifiers, was generated. TCRdb reprocessed the PCR reads via MiXCR and lists one record per CDR3 protein. The sample has roughly 500,000 distinct CDR3 sequences, about 12% seen once. V usage is TRBV5-1 and J usage is TRBJ2-1; D is undetermined. Sequencing used PBMCs from the stem cell graft donor, obtained from the stem cell graft. This receptor was obtained from a human donor who donated a stem cell graft to a child with combined immunodeficiency. The CDR3 nucleotides read TGTGCCAGCAGCTTAAGTGGTGAGCAGTTCTTC. Protein: CASSLSGEQFF.